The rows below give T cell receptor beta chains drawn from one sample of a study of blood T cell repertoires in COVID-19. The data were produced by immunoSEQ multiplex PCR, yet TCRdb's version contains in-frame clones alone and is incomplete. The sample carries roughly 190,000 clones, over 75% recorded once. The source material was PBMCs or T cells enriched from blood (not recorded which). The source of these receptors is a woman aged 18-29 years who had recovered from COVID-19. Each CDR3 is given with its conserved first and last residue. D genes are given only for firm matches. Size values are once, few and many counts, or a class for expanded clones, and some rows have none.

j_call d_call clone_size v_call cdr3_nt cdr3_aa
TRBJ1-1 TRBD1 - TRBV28 TGTGCCAGCAGTGGGACAGGGGGCACTGAAGCTTTCTTT CASSGTGGTEAFF
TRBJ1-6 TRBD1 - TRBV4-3 TGCGCCAGCAGCCAAGATCGGGCCGGGACAGGGGGATCTAATAATTCACCCCTCCACTTT CASSQDRAGTGGSNNSPLHF
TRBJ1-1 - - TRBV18 TGTGCCAGCTCACCACGGTCAGGGCGTAACACTGAAGCTTTCTTT CASSPRSGRNTEAFF
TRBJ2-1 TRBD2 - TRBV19 TGTGCCAGTAGTTGGGGACTAGCGGGCGGGAATGAGCAGTTCTTC CASSWGLAGGNEQFF
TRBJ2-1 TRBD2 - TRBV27 TGTGCCAGCAGTTTAGCGGGAGGCCACCTTTCCTACAATGAGCAGTTCTTC CASSLAGGHLSYNEQFF
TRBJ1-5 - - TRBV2 TGTGCCAGCGGCCAGGGGTGGCTCAATCAGCCCCAGCATTTT CASGQGWLNQPQHF
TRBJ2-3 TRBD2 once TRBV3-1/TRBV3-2 TGTGCCAGCTGGACTAGCGGGAGCCCAGATACGCAGTATTTT CASWTSGSPDTQYF
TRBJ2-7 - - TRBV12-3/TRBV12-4 TGTGCCAGCAGTCCCCCCAAGGCGGGCGAGCAGTACTTC CASSPPKAGEQYF
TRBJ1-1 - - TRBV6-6 TGTGCCAGCAGAAAAGGGGGGGTCACTGAAGCTTTCTTT CASRKGGVTEAFF
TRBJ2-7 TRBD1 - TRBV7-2 TGTGCCAGCAGCCCCGGGACAGGAGGGACTCCACGCCTCTTC CASSPGTGGTPRLF
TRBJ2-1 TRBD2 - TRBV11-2 TGTGCCAGCAGCTTATACCTAGCGGGAGACTACAATGAGCAGTTCTTC CASSLYLAGDYNEQFF
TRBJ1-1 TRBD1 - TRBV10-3 TGTGCCATCAGTGACCCGACAGGGGGCCTCGGGGTGAACACTGAAGCTTTCTTT CAISDPTGGLGVNTEAFF
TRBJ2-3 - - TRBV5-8 TGTGCCAGCAGACTCGCAGGACTCCCCGTCACAGATACGCAGTATTTT CASRLAGLPVTDTQYF
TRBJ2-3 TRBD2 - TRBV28 TGTGCCAGCAGTGTAGCGGGAGTCGGCACAGATACGCAGTATTTT CASSVAGVGTDTQYF
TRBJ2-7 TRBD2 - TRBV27 TGTGCCAGCAGTTTAAAATGGAGCGGGAGGTTTTCCGAGCAGTACTTC CASSLKWSGRFSEQYF
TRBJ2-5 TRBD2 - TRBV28 TGTGCCAGCAGTTTCGGGGCTAGCGGAGAGACCCAGTACTTC CASSFGASGETQYF
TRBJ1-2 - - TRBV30 TGTGCCTGGAGTGTACAGGAGCTGACCTACACCTTC CAWSVQELTYTF
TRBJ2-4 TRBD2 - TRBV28 TGTGCCTCGCAGCGGGGGGTCATTCAGTACTTC CASQRGVIQYF
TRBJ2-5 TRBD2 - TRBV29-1 TGCACCGGGGGCCTAGCGGGAGGGACCCAGTACTTC CTGGLAGGTQYF
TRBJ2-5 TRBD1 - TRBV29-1 TGCAGCATTGAATGGGACAGGCAAGAGACCCAGTACTTC CSIEWDRQETQYF
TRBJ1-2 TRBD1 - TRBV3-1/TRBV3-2 TGTGCCAGCAGCCCATCTCAGGGGGGTTACTATGGCTACACCTTC CASSPSQGGYYGYTF
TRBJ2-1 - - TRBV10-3 TGTGCCATCAAGGAGGGCGGGCCCCCCCACAATGAGCAGTTCTTC CAIKEGGPPHNEQFF
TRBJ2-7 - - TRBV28 TGTGCCAGCACCCAAAGCGGGTCGAGCTCCTACGAGCAGTACTTC CASTQSGSSSYEQYF
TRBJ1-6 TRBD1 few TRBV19 TGTGCCAGTAGAGAAACGGACAGGGGCCATAATTCACCCCTCCACTTT CASRETDRGHNSPLHF
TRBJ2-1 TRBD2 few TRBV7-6 TGTGCCAGCAGCACTAGCGCTAGCGGGGGGGGCGGGCAGTTCTTC CASSTSASGGGGQFF
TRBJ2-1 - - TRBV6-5 TGTGCCAGCAGTTATAGGAGTGAGCAGTTCTTC CASSYRSEQFF
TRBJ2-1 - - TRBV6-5 TGTGCCAGCAGTTCTGTCGGAGGCAATGAGCAGTTCTTC CASSSVGGNEQFF
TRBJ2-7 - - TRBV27 TGTGCCAGCAGTTTAATTAGCCGGGGCGAGCAGTACTTC CASSLISRGEQYF
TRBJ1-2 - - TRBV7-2 TGTGCCAGCAGCTTAGGGCCCGGGTCCCAAAGTGGCTACACCTTC CASSLGPGSQSGYTF
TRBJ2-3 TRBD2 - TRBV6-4 TGTGCCAGCAGCCGAGAGACTAGCGGCACAGATACGCAGTATTTT CASSRETSGTDTQYF
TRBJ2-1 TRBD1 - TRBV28 TGTGCCAGCAGGGGAACAGGGGGCCGGTACAATGAGCAGTTCTTC CASRGTGGRYNEQFF
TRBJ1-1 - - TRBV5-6 TGTGCCAGCAGCTTGTCAACAGGCACTGAAGCTTTCTTT CASSLSTGTEAFF
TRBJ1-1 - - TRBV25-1 TGTGCCAGCAGTGAGGCGCTGTTGGGGGCCCCTGAAGCTTTCTTT CASSEALLGAPEAFF
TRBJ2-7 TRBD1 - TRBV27 TGTGCCAGCAGTTTACGACAGGGGTTGGGGAGCTCCTACGAGCAGTACTTC CASSLRQGLGSSYEQYF
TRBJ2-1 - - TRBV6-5 TGTGCCAGCAGTTACTCCGGGGAAAGGCAGTTCTTC CASSYSGERQFF
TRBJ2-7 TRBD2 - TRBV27 TGTGCCAGCAGTCCGATGGGACTAGCGGGGGTGGGTAGTTCCTACGAGCAGTACTTC CASSPMGLAGVGSSYEQYF
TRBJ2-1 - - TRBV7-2 TGTGCCAGCAGCTCCTCCGGGTCGCTGAATGAGCAGTTCTTC CASSSSGSLNEQFF
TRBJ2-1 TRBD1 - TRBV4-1 TGCGCCAGCAGCCAAGATTTCCGGACAGGGTTTTACAATGAGCAGTTCTTC CASSQDFRTGFYNEQFF